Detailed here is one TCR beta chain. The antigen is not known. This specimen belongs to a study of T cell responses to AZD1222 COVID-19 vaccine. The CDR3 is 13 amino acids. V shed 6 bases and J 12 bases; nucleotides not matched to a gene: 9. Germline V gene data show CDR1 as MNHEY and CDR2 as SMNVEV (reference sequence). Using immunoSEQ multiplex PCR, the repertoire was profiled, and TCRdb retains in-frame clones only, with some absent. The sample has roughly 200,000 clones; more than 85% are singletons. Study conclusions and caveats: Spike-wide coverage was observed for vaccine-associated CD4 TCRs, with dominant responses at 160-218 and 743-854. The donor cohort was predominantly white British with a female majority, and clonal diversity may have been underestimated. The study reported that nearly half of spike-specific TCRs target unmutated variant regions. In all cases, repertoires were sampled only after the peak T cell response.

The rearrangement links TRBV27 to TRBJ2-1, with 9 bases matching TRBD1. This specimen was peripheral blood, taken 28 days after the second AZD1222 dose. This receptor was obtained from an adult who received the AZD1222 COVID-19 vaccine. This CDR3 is CASSWTGDTGQFF. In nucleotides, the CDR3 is TGTGCCAGCAGCTGGACAGGGGATACGGGGCAGTTCTTC.